This TCR beta chain stems from a study of spatial heterogeneity in lung cancer. Study overall: A module score for T cells, taken from matched bulk RNA-seq, correlated strongly with TCR transcript counts in tumor regions. Raw reads contained each unique TCR and UMI combination more than ten times on average.

CDR3 length equals 14 residues. The V segment lost 4 bases and the J segment 5 bases; nucleotides outside the gene matches: 7. Germline loops: CDR1 SGHKS, CDR2 YYEKEE (reference sequence). This clonotype is a singleton in its sample. The antigen is not known. The library was prepared for alpha chains; this beta chain is a stray read, so its frequency means little. Study conclusions and caveats: For expanded intratumoral alpha and beta TCRs, counts tracked tumor mutation counts. Numbers of ubiquitous and regional expanded TCRs tracked ubiquitous and regional nonsynonymous mutation counts, respectively.

The time point here: sample taken at primary tumor resection. Every molecule of TCR cDNA had its own unique molecular identifier. TCRdb re-called the 5' RACE reads with MiXCR, one entry per CDR3 protein. The table lists more than 10,000 distinct CDR3 sequences, about 4.6% of them singletons. Sequencing used lung tumor tissue, obtained at surgery. J is TRBJ2-7 and V is TRBV5-5, with 9 bases lining up with TRBD1. The source is a male donor with early-stage non-small cell lung cancer. CDR3 sequence: CASSQTGGVNEQYF. Written as DNA, the CDR3 is TGTGCCAGCAGCCAGACAGGGGGAGTCAACGAGCAGTACTTC.